The rows below give T cell receptor beta chains drawn from one sample of a study of blood T cell repertoires in COVID-19. The assay was immunoSEQ multiplex PCR, and TCRdb's table has in-frame clones only and misses some. The sample has about 54,000 clones, less than 95% seen once; the top ten hold about 7.7%. Specimen: peripheral blood. The receptors were gathered from a middle-aged woman with active COVID-19. Both conserved end residues are part of each CDR3. A D gene is named only where the DNA matches it firmly. Some rows mark clone size as missing; the rest say once, few, many or name a class of expanded clone.

>TRBD1|TRBV7-9|-|TRBJ2-1
TGTGCCAGCAGCTTTAGGACAGGTTACTACAATGAGCAGTTCTTC
CASSFRTGYYNEQFF
>-|TRBV27|-|TRBJ1-5
TGTGCCAGCAGTTCCTATAGCAATCAGCCCCAGCATTTT
CASSSYSNQPQHF
>TRBD2|TRBV19|-|TRBJ2-1
TGTGCCAGTAAGACTAGCGGGGGCTACAATGAGCAGTTCTTC
CASKTSGGYNEQFF
>TRBD2|TRBV7-2|-|TRBJ2-1
TGTGCCAGCAGCTTATACGGGAGGGAGGAGCAGTTCTTC
CASSLYGREEQFF
>TRBD2|TRBV5-4|-|TRBJ2-1
TGTGCCAGCAGCTTGGGGGCGGGGGGTCGCTACAATGAGCAGTTCTTC
CASSLGAGGRYNEQFF
>-|TRBV6-5|once|TRBJ1-2
TGTGCCAGCATATCACTCACAGGGAACTATGGCTACACCTTC
CASISLTGNYGYTF
>-|TRBV19|-|TRBJ2-7
TGTGCCAGTAGTATAGCTGACTGGAGCTCCTACGAGCAGTACTTC
CASSIADWSSYEQYF
>TRBD2|TRBV6-1|-|TRBJ2-1
TGTGCCAGCAGTGAAGTAAGCGGGGGGGCCGAGTTCTTC
CASSEVSGGAEFF
>-|TRBV6-5|-|TRBJ2-6
TGTGCCAGCAGCCGTACAGGGTCTGGGGCCAACGTCCTGACTTTC
CASSRTGSGANVLTF
>-|TRBV12-3/TRBV12-4|-|TRBJ2-1
TGTGCCAGCATCATTACTCCGGGACTCGAGCAGTTCTTC
CASIITPGLEQFF
>TRBD1|TRBV5-8|-|TRBJ2-6
TGTGCCAGCAGCTCCCTATTACGACAGGGTACTGGGGCCAACGTCCTGACTTTC
CASSSLLRQGTGANVLTF
>TRBD2|TRBV19|-|TRBJ2-3
TGTGCCAGTAGTGGGGCCCACGGGGGGGCGGCAGATACGCAGTATTTT
CASSGAHGGAADTQYF
>-|TRBV4-2|-|TRBJ2-6
TGTGCCAGCAGCCCGGACAGCTACTCTGGGGCCAACGTCCTGACTTTC
CASSPDSYSGANVLTF
>TRBD1|TRBV19|-|TRBJ2-7
TGTGCCAGTAGTGAGGGGGCGCGGCAGTCCGAGCAGTACTTC
CASSEGARQSEQYF
>-|TRBV9|-|TRBJ2-1
TGTGCCAGCAGCGTCGCCGGGGGAACCAATGAGCAGTTCTTC
CASSVAGGTNEQFF
>-|TRBV21-1|-|TRBJ2-7
TGTGCCAGCAGCAAAGGGACAGGGGACGAGCAGTACTTC
CASSKGTGDEQYF
>TRBD2|TRBV5-1|-|TRBJ2-7
TGCGCCAGCAGCTTGCCCTTAGCGGGGACCGTGGGAGAGCAGTACTTC
CASSLPLAGTVGEQYF
>-|TRBV5-1|-|TRBJ2-2
TGCGCCAGCAGCTTGGGGCTAGCATCGAACACCGGGGAGCTGTTTTTT
CASSLGLASNTGELFF
>TRBD2|TRBV11-3|-|TRBJ2-1
TGTGCCAGCAGCTTAAATGCGGGGGGTGGCAATGAGCAGTTCTTC
CASSLNAGGGNEQFF
>-|TRBV2|-|TRBJ1-2
TGTGCCAGCTCTGTCAATGGGGGGGCGGCGGGCTACACCTTC
CASSVNGGAAGYTF
>-|TRBV7-6|-|TRBJ2-5
TGTGCCAGCAGCTTAGGACAGTTCCAAGAGACCCAGTACTTC
CASSLGQFQETQYF
>-|TRBV6-2/TRBV6-3|-|TRBJ2-1
TGTGCCAGCAGTTACCGTCCAGTTAATGAGCAGTTCTTC
CASSYRPVNEQFF
>-|TRBV18|-|TRBJ1-1
TGTGCCAGCTCACCATGGGGGGAAAACACTGAAGCTTTCTTT
CASSPWGENTEAFF
>-|TRBV4-1|-|TRBJ2-7
TGCGCCAGCAGCCGCACTTCCGGGAATCGCTACGAGCAGTACTTC
CASSRTSGNRYEQYF
>-|TRBV18|-|TRBJ1-5
TGTGCCAGCTCAGGCTCTTCAGGGGAGAATCAGCCCCAGCATTTT
CASSGSSGENQPQHF
>-|TRBV7-3|-|TRBJ2-5
TGTGCCAGCAGCTTGGACTCAACCTCACAAGAGACCCAGTACTTC
CASSLDSTSQETQYF
>TRBD1|TRBV6-5|-|TRBJ2-7
TGTGCCACCTCTAGACAGGGAATGATCTACGAGCAGTACTTC
CATSRQGMIYEQYF
>-|TRBV10-2|-|TRBJ2-1
TGCGCCAGCGGGACTGAAGACTCCTACAATGAGCAGTTCTTC
CASGTEDSYNEQFF
>TRBD2|TRBV6-5|-|TRBJ2-7
TGTGCCAGCAGGGACGGGGGGTTTGGCGAGCAGTACTTC
CASRDGGFGEQYF
>TRBD1|TRBV6-6|-|TRBJ2-2
TGTGCCAGCAGGCCGGGACAGTGGTACACCGGGGAGCTGTTTTTT
CASRPGQWYTGELFF
>TRBD1|TRBV5-5|once|TRBJ1-1
TGTGCCAGCAGCTTGGACAGGGGGATTGGGTACACTGAAGCTTTCTTT
CASSLDRGIGYTEAFF
>TRBD1|TRBV9|-|TRBJ2-7
TGTGCCAGCAGCGCGAGGACAGGGCCCTACGAGCAGTACTTC
CASSARTGPYEQYF
>TRBD2|TRBV5-1|-|TRBJ2-1
TGCGCCAGCAGCTTGTTTAGCGGGGGGGCTAATGAGCAGTTCTTC
CASSLFSGGANEQFF
>TRBD1|TRBV5-1|-|TRBJ2-1
TGCGCCAGCAGCTTGGAGGGACAGGGGAATGAGCAGTTCTTC
CASSLEGQGNEQFF
>-|TRBV7-2|-|TRBJ2-2
TGTGCCAGCAGCTTGGCTAGCCGCTGGGCCGGGGAGCTGTTTTTT
CASSLASRWAGELFF
>-|TRBV4-1|once|TRBJ1-1
TGCGCCAGCAGCCAAGTGCACAGGGTAAGGGGGAACACTGAAGCTTTCTTT
CASSQVHRVRGNTEAFF
>-|TRBV6-5|-|TRBJ1-4
TGTGCCAGCAGTACTCACCTACCCGGGGGGAAACTGTTTTTT
CASSTHLPGGKLFF
>-|TRBV24-1|-|TRBJ1-6
TGTGCCACCAGTGATTTGACAGACACCCATAATTCACCCCTCCACTTT
CATSDLTDTHNSPLHF
>-|TRBV7-2|-|TRBJ1-2
TGTGCCAGCAGCTTTTCCGGGACTTTAGATGGCTACACCTTC
CASSFSGTLDGYTF
>TRBD2|TRBV9|-|TRBJ2-5
TGTGCCAGCAGCGTAGTCGCTAGCGGGGGGTCGGAGACCCAGTACTTC
CASSVVASGGSETQYF
>-|TRBV15|-|TRBJ2-5
TGTGCCACCAGCAGAGATCATGGGGGCTCGGGTCAGACCCAGTACTTC
CATSRDHGGSGQTQYF
>TRBD1|TRBV20-1|-|TRBJ1-1
TGCAGTGCTAGTGAAGGACAGGGCGAAGCTTTCTTT
CSASEGQGEAFF
>TRBD2|TRBV7-2|-|TRBJ2-3
TGTGCCAGCCCCCTTGACGGGATGGCGGGGGGCTCAGATACGCAGTATTTT
CASPLDGMAGGSDTQYF
>TRBD1|TRBV5-4|-|TRBJ2-1
TGTGCCAGCAGCCCCTTCGGGACAGGGGGATGGGGTGAGCAGTTCTTC
CASSPFGTGGWGEQFF
>TRBD2|TRBV15|-|TRBJ2-3
TGTGCCACCAGCAGGACTGGACTAGTTAGCGCAGATACGCAGTATTTT
CATSRTGLVSADTQYF
>TRBD2|TRBV10-2|once|TRBJ2-6
TGCGCCAGCAGTGAGTCGGGGAGGGCCGGCGTGGCCAACGTCCTGACTTTC
CASSESGRAGVANVLTF
>TRBD1|TRBV27|-|TRBJ1-5
TGTGCCAGCAGACGGACCAACAGGGGAAGACCGTTAGATCAGCCCCAGCATTTT
CASRRTNRGRPLDQPQHF
>TRBD1|TRBV9|-|TRBJ1-2
TGTGCCAGCAGCGTAGCGGGACAGGGAAACTATGGCTACACCTTC
CASSVAGQGNYGYTF